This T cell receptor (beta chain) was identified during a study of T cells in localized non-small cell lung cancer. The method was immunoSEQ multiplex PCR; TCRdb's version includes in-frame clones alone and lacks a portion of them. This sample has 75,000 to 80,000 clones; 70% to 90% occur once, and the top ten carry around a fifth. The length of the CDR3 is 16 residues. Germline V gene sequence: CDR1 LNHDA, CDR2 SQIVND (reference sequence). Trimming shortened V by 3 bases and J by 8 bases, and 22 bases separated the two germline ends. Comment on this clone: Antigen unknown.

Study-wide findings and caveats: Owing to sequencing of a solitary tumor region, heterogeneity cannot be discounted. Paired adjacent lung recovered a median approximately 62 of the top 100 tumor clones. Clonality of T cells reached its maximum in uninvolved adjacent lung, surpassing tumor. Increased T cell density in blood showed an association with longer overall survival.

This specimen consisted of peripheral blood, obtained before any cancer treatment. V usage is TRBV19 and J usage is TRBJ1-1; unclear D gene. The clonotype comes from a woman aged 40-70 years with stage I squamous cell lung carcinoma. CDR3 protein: CASSITGRPPSYEAFF. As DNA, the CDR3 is TGTGCCAGTAGTATTACCGGGCGGCCTCCGAGCTACGAAGCTTTCTTT.